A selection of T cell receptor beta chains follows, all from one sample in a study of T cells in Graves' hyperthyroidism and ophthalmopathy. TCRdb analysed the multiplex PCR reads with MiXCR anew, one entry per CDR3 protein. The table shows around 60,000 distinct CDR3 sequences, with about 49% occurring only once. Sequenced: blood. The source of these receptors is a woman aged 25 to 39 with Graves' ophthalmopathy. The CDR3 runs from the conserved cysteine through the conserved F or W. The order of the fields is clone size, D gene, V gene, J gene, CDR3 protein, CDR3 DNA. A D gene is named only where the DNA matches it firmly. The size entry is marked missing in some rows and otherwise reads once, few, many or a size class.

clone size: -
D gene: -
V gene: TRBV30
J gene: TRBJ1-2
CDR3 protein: CAWSVTGGYTF
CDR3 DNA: TGTGCCTGGAGTGTTACAGGCGGCTACACCTTC

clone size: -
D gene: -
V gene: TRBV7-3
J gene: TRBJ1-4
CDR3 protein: CASSQTGREKLFF
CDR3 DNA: TGTGCCAGCAGCCAGACAGGCCGGGAAAAACTGTTTTTT

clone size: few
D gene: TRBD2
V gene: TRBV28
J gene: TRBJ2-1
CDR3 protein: CASSPSDREASQQFF
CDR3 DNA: TGTGCCAGCAGTCCATCGGACCGGGAGGCTAGTCAGCAGTTCTTC

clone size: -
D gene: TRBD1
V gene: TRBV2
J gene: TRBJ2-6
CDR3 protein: CAYTAFGVQGAYVLTF
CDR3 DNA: TGTGCCTATACAGCATTCGGGGTACAGGGGGCCTACGTCCTGACTTTC

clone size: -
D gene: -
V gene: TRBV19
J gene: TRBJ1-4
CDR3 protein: CASSIGGSSYNEKLFF
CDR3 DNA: TGTGCCAGTAGTATAGGGGGGAGCTCCTACAATGAAAAACTGTTTTTT

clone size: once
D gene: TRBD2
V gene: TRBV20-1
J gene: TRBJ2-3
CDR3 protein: CSAKRLAEGTDTQYF
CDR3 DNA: TGCAGTGCTAAACGACTAGCGGAAGGCACAGATACGCAGTATTTT

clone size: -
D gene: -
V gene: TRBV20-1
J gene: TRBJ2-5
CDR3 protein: CSARDRDRETQYF
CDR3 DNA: TGCAGTGCTAGAGACAGGGACCGGGAGACCCAGTACTTC

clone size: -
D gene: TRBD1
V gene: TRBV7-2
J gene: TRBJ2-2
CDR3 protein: CASSFGTGINTGELFF
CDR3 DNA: TGTGCCAGCAGCTTCGGGACAGGGATAAACACCGGGGAGCTGTTTTTT

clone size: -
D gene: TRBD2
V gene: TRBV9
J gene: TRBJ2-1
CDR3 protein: CASSLAGGPVNEQFF
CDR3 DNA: TGTGCCAGCAGTCTAGCGGGAGGGCCGGTCAATGAGCAGTTCTTC

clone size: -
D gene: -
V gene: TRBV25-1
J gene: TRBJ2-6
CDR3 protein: CASSQTGFGANVLTF
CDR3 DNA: TGTGCCAGCAGTCAAACCGGTTTTGGGGCCAACGTCCTGACTTTC

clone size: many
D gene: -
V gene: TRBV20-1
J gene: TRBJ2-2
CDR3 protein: CSARVTGLNTGELFF
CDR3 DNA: TGCAGTGCTAGGGTGACAGGTTTGAACACCGGGGAGCTGTTTTTT

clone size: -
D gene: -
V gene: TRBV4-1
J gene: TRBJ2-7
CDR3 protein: CASSPHAARDGQYF
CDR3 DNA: TGCGCCAGCAGCCCCCACGCGGCCCGGGACGGGCAGTACTTC

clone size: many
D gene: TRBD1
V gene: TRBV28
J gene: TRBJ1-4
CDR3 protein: CASSRTGEKLFF
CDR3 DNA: TGTGCCAGCAGCCGGACAGGGGAAAAACTGTTTTTT

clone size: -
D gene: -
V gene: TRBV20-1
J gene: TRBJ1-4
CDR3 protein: CSARFEGLTTEKLFF
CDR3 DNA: TGCAGTGCTAGATTTGAGGGGTTGACCACTGAAAAACTGTTTTTT

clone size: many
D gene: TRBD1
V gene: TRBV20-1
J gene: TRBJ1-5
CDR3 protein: CSARTGATNRNQPQHF
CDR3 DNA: TGCAGTGCCAGAACAGGGGCCACCAATAGAAATCAGCCCCAGCATTTT